What follows are 8 T cell receptor beta chains derived from one specimen sequenced in a study of regulatory T cells in long-lasting Graves disease. CDR3 regions were amplified by Arm-PCR using iRepertoire HTBI primers to build TCR beta libraries. TCRdb called the multiplex PCR reads again in MiXCR, with one record for every CDR3 protein. The table records a few hundred thousand distinct CDR3 sequences, 20% of them present only once. Time point defined: newly diagnosed GD, antithyroid drugs for less than 3 months. PBMC RNA served as the TCR library source. The material sequenced was peripheral blood mononuclear cells (PBMCs), taken at new diagnosis, from a patient treated with antithyroid drugs. These receptors were obtained from a female donor with Graves disease.

This sequence joins TRBV11-2 and TRBJ1-5, with 8 bases that match TRBD1. J was trimmed by 6 bases and V by 5 bases; bases with no gene match: 6. The CDR3 has 14 amino acids. Germline V gene lookup returns CDR1 SGHAT and CDR2 FQNNGV. In DNA, the CDR3 is TGTGCCAGCAGCCGCGGGACAGGAAGTCAGCCCCAGCATTTT. It encodes CASSRGTGSQPQHF.

Note on this clonotype: One base away lies a much larger clone, so this may be a sequencing read error. The genes are TRBV20-1 and TRBJ1-1; 9 nucleotides align to TRBD1. The CDR3 has 15 residues. The germline V gene encodes CDR1 DFQATT and CDR2 SNEGSKA (reference sequence). The CDR3 is CSARSTGGRNTEALF. Here the CDR3 DNA reads TGCAGTGCTAGATCGACAGGGGGGAGAAACACTGAAGCTCTCTTT.

This clonotype was observed at least ten times. The J gene is TRBJ1-1, the V gene TRBV4-3; D unclear. The CDR3 contains 13 residues. CDR1 LGHNA and CDR2 YSLEER come from the germline V gene. The V gene lost 3 bases and the J gene lost 2 bases, with 7 bases spanning the gap. CDR3 DNA: TGCGCCAGCAGCCAGACACATAACACTGAAGCTTTCTTT. Its protein is CASSQTHNTEAFF.

This clonotype was observed at least ten times. The chain carries TRBV20-1 and TRBJ2-5, with TRBD2 as a possible D gene (7 bases). CDR1 DFQATT and CDR2 SNEGSKA come from the germline V gene (reference sequence). V was trimmed by 6 bases and J by 5 bases, leaving 25 bases between them. This CDR3 comprises 16 residues. CDR3 nucleotides: TGCAGTGCCCCCGGGGTTTGGGGGGGCGACCTGGAGACCCAGTACTTC. Translated: CSAPGVWGGDLETQYF.

This chain joins TRBV20-1 and TRBJ2-1, with 15 bases fitting TRBD2. Germline-derived CDR1 and CDR2 are DFQATT and SNEGSKA (reference sequence). The CDR3 covers 16 residues. V lost 6 bases and J lost 1; bases outside the gene matches: 4. For the CDR3, the DNA is TGCAGTGCAGGAGGGACTAGCGGGAGGTCCTACAATGAGCAGTTCTTC. Residues: CSAGGTSGRSYNEQFF.

This clonotype has a count of ten or more. The genes are TRBV28 and TRBJ2-7; D remains ambiguous. The V end lost 1 base, the J end lost 7 bases, and 14 bases lay between the germline ends. The CDR3 runs to 14 residues. CDR1 and CDR2 (germline): MDHEN, SYDVKM. DNA of the CDR3: TGTGCCAGCAGTTTATTTGAACGGCGTGGGGAGCAGTACTTC. The encoded protein is CASSLFERRGEQYF.

Ten or more counts support this clonotype. This chain uses TRBV13 with TRBJ2-3; D gene unclear. Germline V lookup: CDR1 PRHDT, CDR2 FYEKMQ (reference sequence). The length of the CDR3 is 12 residues. Between the trimmed V and J ends, which lost 5 bases and 8 bases, there was a span of 11 bases. DNA of the CDR3: TGTGCCAGCAGCGCCCAGACCAGTACGCAGTATTTT. Its translation is CASSAQTSTQYF.

In this sample, this clonotype turned up a few times. The rearrangement links TRBV20-1 to TRBJ1-1, with D maybe TRBD1 (5 bases). The germline V gene encodes CDR1 DFQATT and CDR2 SNEGSKA (reference sequence). The CDR3 has 13 residues. The V and J ends lost 0 bases and 7 bases respectively, with 12 bases between them. CDR3 protein: CSARDPGLGEAFF. CDR3 nucleotides: TGCAGTGCTAGAGATCCGGGGCTGGGTGAAGCTTTCTTT.